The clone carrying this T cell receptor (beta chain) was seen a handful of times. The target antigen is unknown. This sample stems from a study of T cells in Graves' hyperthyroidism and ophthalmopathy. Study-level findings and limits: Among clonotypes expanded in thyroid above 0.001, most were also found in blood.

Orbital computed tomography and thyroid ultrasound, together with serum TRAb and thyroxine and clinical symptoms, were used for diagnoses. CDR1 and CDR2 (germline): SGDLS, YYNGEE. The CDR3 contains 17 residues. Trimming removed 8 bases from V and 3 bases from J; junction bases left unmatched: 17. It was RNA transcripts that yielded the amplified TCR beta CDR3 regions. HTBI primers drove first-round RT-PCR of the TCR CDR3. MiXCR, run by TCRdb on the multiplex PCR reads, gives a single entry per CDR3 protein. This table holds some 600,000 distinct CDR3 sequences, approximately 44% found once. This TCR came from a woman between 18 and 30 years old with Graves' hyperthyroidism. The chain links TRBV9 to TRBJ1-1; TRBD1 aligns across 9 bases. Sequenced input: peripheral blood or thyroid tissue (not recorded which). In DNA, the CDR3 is TGTGCCAGTAGTGCTGGGGAACAGGGGGCGCGAGACACTGAAGCTTTCTTT. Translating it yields CASSAGEQGARDTEAFF.